This entry features one T cell receptor (beta chain) sequence. Its target is not known. The sample originates from a study of cytomegalovirus exposure and HLA in healthy donors. General study points: Through in vitro validation, a few CMV-associated chains were shown to be specific for CMV antigens. It has been reported that TCR beta sequences accurately predicted the HLA-A and HLA-B alleles of most subjects.

In germline, CDR1 is LGHNA, CDR2 YNFKEQ. This CDR3 has 17 residues. V lost 0 bases and J lost 8; bases outside the gene matches: 10. Primers: 60 Vbeta forward and 13 Jbeta reverse. The repertoire was sequenced with immunoSEQ multiplex PCR; TCRdb's copy has only in-frame clones and lacks some. The sample gives about 160,000 clones, 70% to 80% of which show up once; 3% to 4% is in the top ten. V and J are TRBV4-2 and TRBJ1-2, with TRBD1 matching over 12 bases. The TCR was taken from a human donor in good health. Material for sequencing was PBMCs. Written as DNA, the CDR3 is TGTGCCAGCAGCCAAGATAACCCGGGACAGGGGGCCGGGGGCTACACCTTC. Translation: CASSQDNPGQGAGGYTF.